This T cell receptor beta chain was observed in a study of a mutant IDH1 vaccine in newly diagnosed glioma. In the study overall: Earlier care involved radiotherapy, temozolomide, or both, and the majority received both.

As to time point: week 23, last vaccination. A single vaccine dose contained 300 ug of mutant IDH1 20-mer peptide, and topical imiquimod was used with it. In every donor, the tumor was a new WHO grade 3 or 4 IDH1-mutant, ATRX-lost astrocytoma. On this clone: No antigen is known for it.

The CDR3 covers 14 residues. Looked up from germline, CDR1 is SGHDT and CDR2 is YYEEEE. Trimming removed 0 bases from V and 5 bases from J, with 12 bases in between. The data were produced by immunoSEQ multiplex PCR, yet TCRdb's version contains in-frame clones alone and is incomplete. The sample has about 65,000 clones; 70% to 90% are singletons. The V and J genes are TRBV5-6 and TRBJ2-7; no reliable D call. The sequencing used PBMCs, collected from a glioma patient whose treatment included an IDH1 peptide vaccine. The origin of this receptor is a man aged 25-40 years with glioma. CDR3 loop: CASSLALVRNEQYF. The CDR3 region has the DNA TGTGCCAGCAGCTTGGCCCTTGTCCGGAACGAGCAGTACTTC.